This T cell receptor beta chain was found in a study of blood T cell repertoires in COVID-19. Study-wide background: Collection of acute and convalescent COVID-19 samples took place in the United States, Italy and Spain.

TCRdb's copy holds only in-frame clones and misses some; the assay was immunoSEQ multiplex PCR. This sample has about 25,000 clones, with 81% found just once. Sequenced: peripheral blood. The TCR was taken from a man aged 45-60 years with active or convalescent COVID-19.

The CDR3 loop is CASEPLPGQTNTGELFF. CDR3 nucleotide sequence: TGTGCCAGCGAGCCTCTACCGGGACAGACGAACACCGGGGAGCTGTTTTTT. The V call is TRBV7-6, the J call TRBJ2-2; 7 bases match TRBD1. CDR3 length: 17 residues. The V and J ends lost 8 bases and 0 bases, in that order; junction bases with no gene match: 12. Per germline, CDR1 SGHVS and CDR2 FNYEAQ.